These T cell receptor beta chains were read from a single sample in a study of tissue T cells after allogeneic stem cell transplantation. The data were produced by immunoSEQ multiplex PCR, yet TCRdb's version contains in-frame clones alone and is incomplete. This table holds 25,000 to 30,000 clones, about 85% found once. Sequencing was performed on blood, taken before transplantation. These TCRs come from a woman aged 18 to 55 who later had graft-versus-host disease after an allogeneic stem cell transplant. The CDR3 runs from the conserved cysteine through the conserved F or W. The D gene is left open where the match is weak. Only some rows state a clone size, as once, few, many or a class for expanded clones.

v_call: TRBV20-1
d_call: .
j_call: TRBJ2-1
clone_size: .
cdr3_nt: TGCAGTGCTAGTGGATCCTCCTACAATGAGCAGTTCTTC
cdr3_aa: CSASGSSYNEQFF

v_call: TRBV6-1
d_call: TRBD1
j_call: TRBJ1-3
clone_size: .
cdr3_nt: TGTGCCAGCAGTGACGGGACAGGCTCTGGAAACACCATATATTTT
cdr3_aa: CASSDGTGSGNTIYF

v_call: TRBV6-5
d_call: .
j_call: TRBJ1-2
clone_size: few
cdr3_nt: TGTGCCAGCACTCCCCGGGACAAAATCGGCTACACCTTC
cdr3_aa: CASTPRDKIGYTF

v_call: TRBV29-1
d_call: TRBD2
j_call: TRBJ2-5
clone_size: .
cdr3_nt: TGCAGCGGCTACGGACTAGCGGGGGGTTTAGGAGAGACCCAGTACTTC
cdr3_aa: CSGYGLAGGLGETQYF

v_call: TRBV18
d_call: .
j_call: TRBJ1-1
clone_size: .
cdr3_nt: TGTGCCAGCTCAGCGTCCGGAAGGGACACTGAAGCTTTCTTT
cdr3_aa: CASSASGRDTEAFF

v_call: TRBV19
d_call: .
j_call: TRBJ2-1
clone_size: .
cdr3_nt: TGTGCCAGTAGTATTTGGGTCGGGGACCTCCTGAGTTCCTACAATGAGCAGTTCTTC
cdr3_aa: CASSIWVGDLLSSYNEQFF

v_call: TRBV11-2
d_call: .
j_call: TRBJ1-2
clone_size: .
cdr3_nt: TGTGCCAGCAGCTTAGTACTTGACTATGGCTACACCTTC
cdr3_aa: CASSLVLDYGYTF

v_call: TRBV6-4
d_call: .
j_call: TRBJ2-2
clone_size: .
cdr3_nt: TGTGCCAGCAGTGACTCGAATGAATCCGGGGAGCTGTTTTTT
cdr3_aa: CASSDSNESGELFF

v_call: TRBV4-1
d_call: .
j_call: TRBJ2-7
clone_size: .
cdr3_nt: TGCGCAGACGTGGGGCTAGATCTCCCCTACGAGCAGTACTTC
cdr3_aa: CADVGLDLPYEQYF

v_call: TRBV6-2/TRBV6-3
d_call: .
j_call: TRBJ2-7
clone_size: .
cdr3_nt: TGTGCCAGCAGTCGACCGGTACCCTACGAGCAGTACTTC
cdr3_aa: CASSRPVPYEQYF

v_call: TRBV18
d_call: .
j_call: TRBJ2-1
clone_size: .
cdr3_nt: TGTGCCAGCTCACCACCACCCCAGGGCTACAATGAGCAGTTCTTC
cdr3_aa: CASSPPPQGYNEQFF

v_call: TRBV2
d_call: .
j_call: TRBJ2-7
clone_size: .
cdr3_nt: TGTGCCAGCAGTGGGGCGGGTTACGAGCAGTACTTC
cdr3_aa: CASSGAGYEQYF

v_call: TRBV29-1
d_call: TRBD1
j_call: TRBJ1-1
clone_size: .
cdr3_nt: TGCAGCGTGGAACGGACAGGGGATGAAGCTTTCTTT
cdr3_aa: CSVERTGDEAFF

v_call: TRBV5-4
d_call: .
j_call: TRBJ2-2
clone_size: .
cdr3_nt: TGTGCCAGCAGCTGGGGCGGGGCCGGGGAGCTGTTTTTT
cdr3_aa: CASSWGGAGELFF

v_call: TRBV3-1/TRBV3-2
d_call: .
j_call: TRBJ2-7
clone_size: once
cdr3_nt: TGTGCCAGCAGCCCGTCATTGAGCGGCGAGCAGTACTTC
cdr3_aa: CASSPSLSGEQYF

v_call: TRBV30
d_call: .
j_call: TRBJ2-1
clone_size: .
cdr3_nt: TGTGCCTGCCCTTTGGGGGGGCCCCTCTCCTACAATGAGCAGTTCTTC
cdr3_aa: CACPLGGPLSYNEQFF

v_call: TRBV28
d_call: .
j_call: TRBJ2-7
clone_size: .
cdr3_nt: TGTGCCAGCAGTTTATCCCCGGGGCTCGAGCAGTACTTC
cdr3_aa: CASSLSPGLEQYF

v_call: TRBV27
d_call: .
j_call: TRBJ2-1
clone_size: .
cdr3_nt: TGTGCCAGCAGTTTATCGAGCACTAGTGGGTACAATGAGCAGTTCTTC
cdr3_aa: CASSLSSTSGYNEQFF

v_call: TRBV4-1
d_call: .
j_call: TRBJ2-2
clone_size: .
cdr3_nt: TGCGCCAGCAGCCAAGTGGCCGGTCCGACCGGGGAGCTGTTTTTT
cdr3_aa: CASSQVAGPTGELFF

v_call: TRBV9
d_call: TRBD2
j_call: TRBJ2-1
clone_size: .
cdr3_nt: TGTGCCAGCAGCGTTAGCGGGGGGGCACTCAATGAGCAGTTCTTC
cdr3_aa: CASSVSGGALNEQFF

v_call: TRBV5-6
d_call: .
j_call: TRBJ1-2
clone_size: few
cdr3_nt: TGTGCCAGCAGCCCACAGGAAAACTATGGCTACACCTTC
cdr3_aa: CASSPQENYGYTF

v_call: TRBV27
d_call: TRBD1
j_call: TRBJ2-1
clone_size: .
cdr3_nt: TGTGCCAGCAGTTCCACTGGACAGGGGAGGTACAATGAGCAGTTCTTC
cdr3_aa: CASSSTGQGRYNEQFF

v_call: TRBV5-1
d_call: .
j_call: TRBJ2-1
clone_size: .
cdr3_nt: TGCGCCAGCAGCTTGACAGGTTCAGTGTACAATGAGCAGTTCTTC
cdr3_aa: CASSLTGSVYNEQFF

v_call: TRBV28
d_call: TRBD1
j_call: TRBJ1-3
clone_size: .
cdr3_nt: TGTGCCAGCACCGACAGGGCGTCTGGAAACACCATATATTTT
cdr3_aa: CASTDRASGNTIYF